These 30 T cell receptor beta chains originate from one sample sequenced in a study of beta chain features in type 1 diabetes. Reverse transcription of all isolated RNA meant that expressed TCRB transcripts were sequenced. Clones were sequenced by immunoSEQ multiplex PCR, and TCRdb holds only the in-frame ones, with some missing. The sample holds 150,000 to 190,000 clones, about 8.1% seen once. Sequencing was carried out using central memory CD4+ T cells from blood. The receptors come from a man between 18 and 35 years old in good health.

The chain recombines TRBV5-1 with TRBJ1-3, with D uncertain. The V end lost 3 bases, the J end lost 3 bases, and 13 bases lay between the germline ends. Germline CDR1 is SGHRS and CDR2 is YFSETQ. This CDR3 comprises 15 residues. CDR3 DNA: TGCGCCAGCAGCTCTGGGTCGGGGAGTGGAAACACCATATATTTT. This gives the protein CASSSGSGSGNTIYF.

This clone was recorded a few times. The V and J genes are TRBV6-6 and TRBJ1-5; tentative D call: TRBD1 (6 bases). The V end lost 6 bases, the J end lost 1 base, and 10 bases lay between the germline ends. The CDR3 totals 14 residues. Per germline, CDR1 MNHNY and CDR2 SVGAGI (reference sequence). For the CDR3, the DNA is TGTGCCAGCAGATGGACAGTCAGCAATCAGCCCCAGCATTTT. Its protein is CASRWTVSNQPQHF.

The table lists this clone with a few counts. CDR3: CASSGQLNEKLFF. The CDR3, as DNA: TGTGCCAGCAGCGGGCAGCTAAATGAAAAACTGTTTTTT. The V call is TRBV5-6, the J call TRBJ1-4; D remains unclear. The CDR3 loop spans 13 amino acids. Germline-derived CDR1 and CDR2 are SGHDT and YYEEEE. The V end was cut by 4 bases, the J end by 5 bases, with 9 bases between.

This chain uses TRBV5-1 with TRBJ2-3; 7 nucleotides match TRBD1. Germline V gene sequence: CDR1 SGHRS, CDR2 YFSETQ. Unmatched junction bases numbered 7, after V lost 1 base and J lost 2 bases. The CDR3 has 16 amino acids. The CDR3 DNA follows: TGCGCCAGCAGCTTGTTAGGGGGCCGGGACACAGATACGCAGTATTTT. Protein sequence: CASSLLGGRDTDTQYF.

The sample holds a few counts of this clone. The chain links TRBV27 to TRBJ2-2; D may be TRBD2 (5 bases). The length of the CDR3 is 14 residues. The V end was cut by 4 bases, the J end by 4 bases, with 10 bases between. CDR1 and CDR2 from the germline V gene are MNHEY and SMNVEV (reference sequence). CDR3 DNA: TGTGCCAGCAGTTCCGGGGTTTTCACCGGGGAGCTGTTTTTT. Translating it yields CASSSGVFTGELFF.

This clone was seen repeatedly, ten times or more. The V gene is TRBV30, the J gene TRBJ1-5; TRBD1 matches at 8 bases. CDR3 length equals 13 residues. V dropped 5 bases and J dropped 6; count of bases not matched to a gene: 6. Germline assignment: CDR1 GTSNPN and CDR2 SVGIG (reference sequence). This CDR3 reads CAWGAGGGQPQHF. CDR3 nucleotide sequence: TGTGCCTGGGGAGCAGGGGGCGGTCAGCCCCAGCATTTT.

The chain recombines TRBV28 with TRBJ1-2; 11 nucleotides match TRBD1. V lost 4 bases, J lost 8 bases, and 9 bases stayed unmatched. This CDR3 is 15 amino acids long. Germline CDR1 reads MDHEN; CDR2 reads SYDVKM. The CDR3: CASSSVGQGARGYTF. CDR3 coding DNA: TGTGCCAGCAGTTCAGTCGGACAGGGGGCGAGAGGCTACACCTTC.

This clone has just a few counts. This chain's CDR3 is CAINSGTSGGTDTQYF. CDR3 in DNA: TGTGCCATCAATTCCGGGACTAGCGGGGGCACAGATACGCAGTATTTT. The chain links TRBV10-3 to TRBJ2-3; 13 positions match TRBD2. This CDR3 region has 16 residues. Per germline, CDR1 ENHRY and CDR2 SYGVKD. V trimming: 7 bases; J trimming: 1 base; junction bases outside the gene matches: 5.

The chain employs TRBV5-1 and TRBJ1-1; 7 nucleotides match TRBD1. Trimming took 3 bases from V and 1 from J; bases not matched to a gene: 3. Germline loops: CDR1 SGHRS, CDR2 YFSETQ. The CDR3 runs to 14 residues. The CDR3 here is CASSSQGSNTEAFF. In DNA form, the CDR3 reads TGCGCCAGCAGCTCACAGGGGTCGAACACTGAAGCTTTCTTT.

CDR3 region: CASSPRASMGTGELFF. In DNA, the CDR3 is TGCGCCAGCAGCCCGCGGGCCTCAATGGGCACCGGGGAGCTGTTTTTT. The chain has TRBV5-1 and TRBJ2-2; maybe TRBD2 (5 bases). There are 16 residues in the CDR3. Trimming took 4 bases from V and 4 from J, leaving 17 bases between them. Germline CDR1 reads SGHRS; CDR2 reads YFSETQ. The variable domain in full, completed from reference TRBV5-1 and TRBJ2-2, reads KAGVTQTPRYLIKTRGQQVTLSCSPISGHRSVSWYQQTPGQGLQFLFEYFSETQRNKGNFPGRFSGRQFSNSRSEMNVSTLELGDSALYLCASSPRASMGTGELFFGEGSRLTVL.

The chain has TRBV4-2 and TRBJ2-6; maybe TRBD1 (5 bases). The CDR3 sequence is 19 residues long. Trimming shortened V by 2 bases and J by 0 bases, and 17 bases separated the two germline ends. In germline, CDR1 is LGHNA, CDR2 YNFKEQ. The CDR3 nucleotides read TGTGCCAGCAGCCAAAGGAGACAGCTCGATTCCTCTGGGGCCAACGTCCTGACTTTC. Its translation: CASSQRRQLDSSGANVLTF.

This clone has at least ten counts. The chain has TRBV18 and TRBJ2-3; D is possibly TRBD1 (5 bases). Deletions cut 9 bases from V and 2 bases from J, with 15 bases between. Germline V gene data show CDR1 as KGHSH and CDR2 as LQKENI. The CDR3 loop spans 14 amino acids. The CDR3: CASSNRQNTDTQYF. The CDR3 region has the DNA TGTGCCAGTTCAAACAGGCAAAACACAGATACGCAGTATTTT.

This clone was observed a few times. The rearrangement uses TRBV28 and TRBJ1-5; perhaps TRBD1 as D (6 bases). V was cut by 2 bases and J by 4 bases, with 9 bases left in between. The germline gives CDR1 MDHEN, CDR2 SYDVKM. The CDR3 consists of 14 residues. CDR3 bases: TGTGCCAGCAGTTTAGGACAGACAAATCAGCCCCAGCATTTT. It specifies CASSLGQTNQPQHF.

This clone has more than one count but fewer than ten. CDR3: CASRLRDNTYEQYF. In DNA form, the CDR3 reads TGTGCCAGCAGGTTACGGGACAACACCTACGAGCAGTACTTC. The rearrangement links TRBV2 to TRBJ2-7; a weak D match, TRBD1 (6 bases). This CDR3 region has 14 residues. Germline V gene data show CDR1 as SNHLY and CDR2 as FYNNEI. The V gene lost 6 bases and the J gene lost 2 bases, with 14 bases spanning the gap.

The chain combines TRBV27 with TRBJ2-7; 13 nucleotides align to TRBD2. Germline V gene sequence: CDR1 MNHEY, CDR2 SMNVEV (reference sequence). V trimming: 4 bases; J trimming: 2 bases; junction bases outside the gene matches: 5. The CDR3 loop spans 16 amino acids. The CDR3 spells CASSSWTSGRPYEQYF. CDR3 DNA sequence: TGTGCCAGCAGTTCTTGGACTAGCGGGAGACCCTACGAGCAGTACTTC.

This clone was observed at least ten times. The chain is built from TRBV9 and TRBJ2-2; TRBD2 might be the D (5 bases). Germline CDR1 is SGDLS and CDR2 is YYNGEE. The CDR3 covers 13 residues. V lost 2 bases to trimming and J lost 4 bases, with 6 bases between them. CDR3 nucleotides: TGTGCCAGCAGCGTTACTAGCACCGGGGAGCTGTTTTTT. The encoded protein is CASSVTSTGELFF.

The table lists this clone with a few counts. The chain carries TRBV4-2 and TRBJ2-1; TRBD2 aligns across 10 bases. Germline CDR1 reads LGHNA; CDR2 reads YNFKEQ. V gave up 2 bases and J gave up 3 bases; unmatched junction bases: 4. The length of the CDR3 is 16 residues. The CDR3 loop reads CASSQNLAGVYNEQFF. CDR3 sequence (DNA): TGTGCCAGCAGCCAAAACCTAGCGGGAGTCTACAATGAGCAGTTCTTC.

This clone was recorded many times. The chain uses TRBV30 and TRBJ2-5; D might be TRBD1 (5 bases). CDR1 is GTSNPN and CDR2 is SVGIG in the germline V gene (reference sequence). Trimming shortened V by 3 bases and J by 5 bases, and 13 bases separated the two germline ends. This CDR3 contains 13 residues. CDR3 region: CAWREGAQETQYF. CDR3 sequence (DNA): TGTGCCTGGAGAGAAGGGGCGCAGGAGACCCAGTACTTC.

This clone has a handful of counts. CDR3 protein: CSAGRPSGEPSEQYF. CDR3 coding DNA: TGCAGCGCCGGAAGGCCTAGCGGGGAGCCCTCCGAGCAGTACTTC. V is TRBV29-1 and J is TRBJ2-7, with 9 bases fitting TRBD2. Trimming cost V 7 bases and J 6 bases; bases outside gene matches: 16. Germline values: CDR1 SQVTM, CDR2 ANQGSEA. CDR3 length: 15 residues.

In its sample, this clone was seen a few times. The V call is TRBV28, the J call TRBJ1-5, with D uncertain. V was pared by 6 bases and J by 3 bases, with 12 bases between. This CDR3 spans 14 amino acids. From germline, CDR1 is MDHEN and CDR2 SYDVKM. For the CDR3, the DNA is TGTGCCAGCAGCCCTATTGCTCTCAATCAGCCCCAGCATTTT. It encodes CASSPIALNQPQHF.

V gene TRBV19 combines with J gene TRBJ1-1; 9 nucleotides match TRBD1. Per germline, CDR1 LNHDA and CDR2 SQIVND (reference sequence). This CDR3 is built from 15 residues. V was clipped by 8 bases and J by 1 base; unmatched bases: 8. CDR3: CASGTGTTPNTEAFF. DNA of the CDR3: TGTGCCAGTGGGACAGGGACGACCCCGAACACTGAAGCTTTCTTT.

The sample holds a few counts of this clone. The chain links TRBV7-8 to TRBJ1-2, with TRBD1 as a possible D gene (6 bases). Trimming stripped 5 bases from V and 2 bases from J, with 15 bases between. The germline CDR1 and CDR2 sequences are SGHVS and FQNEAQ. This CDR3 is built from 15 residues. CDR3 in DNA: TGTGCCAGCAGCAGAGGACAGATAATAAACTATGGCTACACCTTC. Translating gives CASSRGQIINYGYTF.

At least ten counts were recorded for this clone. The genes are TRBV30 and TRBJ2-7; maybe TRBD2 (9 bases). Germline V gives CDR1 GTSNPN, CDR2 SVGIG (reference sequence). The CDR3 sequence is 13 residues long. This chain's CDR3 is CATTGGLAHEQYF. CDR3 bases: TGTGCAACCACAGGGGGACTAGCCCACGAGCAGTACTTC.

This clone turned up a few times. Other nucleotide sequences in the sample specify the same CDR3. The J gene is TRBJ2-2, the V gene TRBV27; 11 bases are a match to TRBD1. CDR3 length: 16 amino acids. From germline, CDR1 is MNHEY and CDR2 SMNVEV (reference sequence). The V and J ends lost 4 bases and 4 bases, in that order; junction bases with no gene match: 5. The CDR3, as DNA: TGTGCCAGCAGTTCAACCGGGACAGGGGGCACCGGGGAGCTGTTTTTT. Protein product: CASSSTGTGGTGELFF.

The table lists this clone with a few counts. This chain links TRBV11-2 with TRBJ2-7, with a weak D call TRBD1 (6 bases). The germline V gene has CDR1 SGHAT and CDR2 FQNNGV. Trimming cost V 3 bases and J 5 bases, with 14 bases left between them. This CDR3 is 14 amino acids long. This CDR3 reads CASSLGRGPHEQYF. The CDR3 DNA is TGTGCCAGCAGCTTGGGCAGGGGTCCCCACGAGCAGTACTTC.

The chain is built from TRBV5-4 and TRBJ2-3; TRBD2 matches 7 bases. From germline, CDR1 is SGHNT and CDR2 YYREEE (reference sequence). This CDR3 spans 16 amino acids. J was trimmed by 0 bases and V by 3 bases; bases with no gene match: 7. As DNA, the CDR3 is TGTGCCAGCAGCTCCCGGACCGGGGGGAGCACAGATACGCAGTATTTT. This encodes CASSSRTGGSTDTQYF. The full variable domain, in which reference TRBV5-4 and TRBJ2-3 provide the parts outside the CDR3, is ETGVTQSPTHLIKTRGQQVTLRCSSQSGHNTVSWYQQALGQGPQFIFQYYREEENGRGNFPPRFSGLQFPNYSSELNVNALELDDSALYLCASSSRTGGSTDTQYFGPGTRLTVL.

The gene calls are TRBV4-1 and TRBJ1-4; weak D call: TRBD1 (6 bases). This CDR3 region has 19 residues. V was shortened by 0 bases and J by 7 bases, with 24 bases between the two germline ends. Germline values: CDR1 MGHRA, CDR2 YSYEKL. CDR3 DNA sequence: TGCGCCAGCAGCCAAGATCCACCCCACACACAGGGCCGAAGTGAAAAACTGTTTTTT. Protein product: CASSQDPPHTQGRSEKLFF.

The CDR3 DNA follows: TGTGCCACCAGCAGAGATAGGGCGGGAGGCCGGCACAATGAGCAGTTCTTC. Translated, it gives CATSRDRAGGRHNEQFF. V and J are TRBV15 and TRBJ2-1, with TRBD2 matching 8 bases. V lost 0 bases and J lost 5; bases outside the gene matches: 9. The CDR3 is 17 residues long. Germline V gene lookup returns CDR1 LNHNV and CDR2 YYDKDF (reference sequence).

The CDR3 here is CASSRPQGNTEAFF. In nucleotides, the CDR3 is TGCGCCAGCAGCCGACCACAGGGGAACACTGAAGCTTTCTTT. V gene TRBV5-1 combines with J gene TRBJ1-1; D is perhaps TRBD1 (6 bases). V gave up 4 bases and J gave up 1 base, with 11 bases separating them. The CDR3 covers 14 residues. Germline loops: CDR1 SGHRS, CDR2 YFSETQ.

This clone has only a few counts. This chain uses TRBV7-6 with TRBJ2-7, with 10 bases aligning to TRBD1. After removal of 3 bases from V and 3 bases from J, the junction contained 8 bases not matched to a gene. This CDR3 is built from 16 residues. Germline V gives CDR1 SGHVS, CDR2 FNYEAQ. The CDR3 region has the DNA TGTGCCAGCAGCTTGCCACGGACAGGGGGTGGCTACGAGCAGTACTTC. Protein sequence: CASSLPRTGGGYEQYF.